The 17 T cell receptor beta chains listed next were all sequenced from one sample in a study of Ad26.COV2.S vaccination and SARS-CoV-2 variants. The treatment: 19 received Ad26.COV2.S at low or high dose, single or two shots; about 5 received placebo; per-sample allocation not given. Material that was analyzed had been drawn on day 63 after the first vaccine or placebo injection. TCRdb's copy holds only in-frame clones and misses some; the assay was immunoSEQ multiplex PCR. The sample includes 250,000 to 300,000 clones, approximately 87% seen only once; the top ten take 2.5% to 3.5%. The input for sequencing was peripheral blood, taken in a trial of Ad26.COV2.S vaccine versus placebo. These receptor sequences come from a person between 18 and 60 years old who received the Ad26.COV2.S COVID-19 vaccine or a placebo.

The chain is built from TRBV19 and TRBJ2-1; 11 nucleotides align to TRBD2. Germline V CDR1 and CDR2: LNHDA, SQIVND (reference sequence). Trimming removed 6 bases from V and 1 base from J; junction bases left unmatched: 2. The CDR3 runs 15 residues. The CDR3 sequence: CASRGTSGSYNEQFF. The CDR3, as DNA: TGTGCCAGTAGAGGGACTAGCGGTTCCTACAATGAGCAGTTCTTC.

Here the CDR3 DNA reads TGTGCCTGGAGTGGGGGCGTCTACCCCTATAATTCACCCCTCCACTTT. This codes for CAWSGGVYPYNSPLHF. The V and J genes are TRBV30 and TRBJ1-6; tentative D call: TRBD1 (5 bases). The length of the CDR3 is 16 residues. The germline CDR1 and CDR2 sequences are GTSNPN and SVGIG (reference sequence). Between the trimmed V and J ends, which lost 1 base and 2 bases, there was a span of 12 bases.

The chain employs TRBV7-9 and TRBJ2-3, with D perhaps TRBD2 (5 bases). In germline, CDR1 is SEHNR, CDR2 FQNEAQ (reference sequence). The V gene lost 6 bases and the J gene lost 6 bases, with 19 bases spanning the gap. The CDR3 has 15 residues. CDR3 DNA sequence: TGTGCCAGCAGAAAACTAGTGGGAGTTTGGGATACGCAGTATTTT. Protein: CASRKLVGVWDTQYF.

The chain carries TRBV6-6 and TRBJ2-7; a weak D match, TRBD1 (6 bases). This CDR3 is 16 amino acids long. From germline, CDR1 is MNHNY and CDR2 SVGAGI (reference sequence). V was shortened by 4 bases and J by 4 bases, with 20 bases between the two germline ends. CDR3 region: CASSSGAVYLSYEQYF. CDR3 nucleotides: TGTGCCAGCAGTTCAGGGGCGGTTTACCTCTCGTACGAGCAGTACTTC.

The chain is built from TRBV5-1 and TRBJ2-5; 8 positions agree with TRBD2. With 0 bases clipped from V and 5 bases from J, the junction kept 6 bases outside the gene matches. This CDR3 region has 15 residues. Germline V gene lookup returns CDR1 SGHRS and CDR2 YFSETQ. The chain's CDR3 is CASSLEAGAWETQYF. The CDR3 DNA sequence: TGCGCCAGCAGCTTGGAAGCGGGAGCGTGGGAGACCCAGTACTTC.

CDR3: CASSFRDSRGSGNTIYF. The CDR3 coding sequence is TGTGCCAGCAGCTTCCGGGACTCCCGGGGCTCTGGAAACACCATATATTTT. The V call is TRBV7-9, the J call TRBJ1-3, with D tentatively TRBD1 (5 bases). Trimming cost V 3 bases and J 0 bases, with 15 bases left between them. The CDR3 totals 17 residues. Germline-derived CDR1 and CDR2 are SEHNR and FQNEAQ (reference sequence).

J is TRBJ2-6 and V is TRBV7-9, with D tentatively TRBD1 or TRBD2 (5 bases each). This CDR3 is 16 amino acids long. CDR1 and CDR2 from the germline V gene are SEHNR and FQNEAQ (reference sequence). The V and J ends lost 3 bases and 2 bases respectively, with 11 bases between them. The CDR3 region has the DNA TGTGCCAGCAGCTTCTACGGGACGGCTGGGGCCAACGTCCTGACTTTC. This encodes CASSFYGTAGANVLTF.

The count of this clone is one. This CDR3 is CASSQVGGTSHGIQYF. DNA of the CDR3: TGTGCCAGCAGCCAAGTTGGGGGGACTAGTCATGGCATTCAGTACTTC. This chain uses TRBV4-2 with TRBJ2-4, with 8 bases matching TRBD2. The V and J ends lost 1 base and 9 bases, in that order; junction bases with no gene match: 11. The germline V gene has CDR1 LGHNA and CDR2 YNFKEQ. The CDR3 length is 16 residues.

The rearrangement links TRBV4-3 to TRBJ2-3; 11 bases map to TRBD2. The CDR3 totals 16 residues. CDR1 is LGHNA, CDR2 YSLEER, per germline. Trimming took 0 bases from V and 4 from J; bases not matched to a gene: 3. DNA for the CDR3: TGCGCCAGCAGCCAAGAACGTAGCGGGGGGGCAGATACGCAGTATTTT. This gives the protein CASSQERSGGADTQYF.

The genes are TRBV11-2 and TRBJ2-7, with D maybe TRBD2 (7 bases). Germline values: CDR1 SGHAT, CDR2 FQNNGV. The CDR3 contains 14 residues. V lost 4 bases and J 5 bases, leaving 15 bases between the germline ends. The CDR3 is CASSSNGGGNEQYF. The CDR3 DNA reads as TGTGCCAGCAGCTCCAATGGGGGGGGCAACGAGCAGTACTTC. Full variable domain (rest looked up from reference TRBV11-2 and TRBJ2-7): EAGVAQSPRYKIIEKRQSVAFWCNPISGHATLYWYQQILGQGPKLLIQFQNNGVVDDSQLPKDRFSAERLKGVDSTLKIQPAKLEDSAVYLCASSSNGGGNEQYFGPGTRLTVT.

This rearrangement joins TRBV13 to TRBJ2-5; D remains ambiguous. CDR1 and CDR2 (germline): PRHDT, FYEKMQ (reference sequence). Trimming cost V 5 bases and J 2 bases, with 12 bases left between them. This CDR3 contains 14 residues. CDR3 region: CASSIASKQETQYF. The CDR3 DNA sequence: TGTGCCAGCAGCATAGCCTCAAAGCAAGAGACCCAGTACTTC.

CDR3 bases: TGCGCCAGCAGCTTGGTCGGACGTGATGGCTACACCTTC. Amino acid sequence: CASSLVGRDGYTF. The chain joins TRBV5-1 to TRBJ1-2, with D unresolved. V lost 0 bases, J lost 6 bases, and 9 bases lay in between. The CDR3 runs 13 residues. CDR1 SGHRS and CDR2 YFSETQ come from the germline V gene.

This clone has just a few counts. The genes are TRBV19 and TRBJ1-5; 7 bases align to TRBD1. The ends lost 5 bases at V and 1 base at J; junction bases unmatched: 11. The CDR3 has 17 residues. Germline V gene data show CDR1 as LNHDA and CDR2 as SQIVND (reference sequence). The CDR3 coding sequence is TGTGCCAGTAGTTTAAGGCCGACGGGACAGAGCAATCAGCCCCAGCATTTT. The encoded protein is CASSLRPTGQSNQPQHF.

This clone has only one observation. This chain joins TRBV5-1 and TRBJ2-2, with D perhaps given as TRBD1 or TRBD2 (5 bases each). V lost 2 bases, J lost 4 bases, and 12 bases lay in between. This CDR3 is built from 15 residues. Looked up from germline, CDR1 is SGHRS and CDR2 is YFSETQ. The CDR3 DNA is TGCGCCAGCAGCTTCCCGGGACGCGGCACCGGGGAGCTGTTTTTT. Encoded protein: CASSFPGRGTGELFF.

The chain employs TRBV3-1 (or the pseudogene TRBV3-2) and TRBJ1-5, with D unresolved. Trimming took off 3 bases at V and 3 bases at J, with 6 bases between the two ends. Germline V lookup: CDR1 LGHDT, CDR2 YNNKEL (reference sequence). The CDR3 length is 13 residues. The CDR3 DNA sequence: TGTGCCAGCAGCCAGACGACCAATCAGCCCCAGCATTTT. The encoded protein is CASSQTTNQPQHF.

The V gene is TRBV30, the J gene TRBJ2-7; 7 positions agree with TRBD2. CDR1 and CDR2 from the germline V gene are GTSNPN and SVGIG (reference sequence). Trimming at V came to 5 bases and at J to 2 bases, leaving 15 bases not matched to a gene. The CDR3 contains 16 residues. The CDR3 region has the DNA TGTGCCTGGGGCTCTTGGCGGGGAGGGGTGGCCTACGAGCAGTACTTC. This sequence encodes CAWGSWRGGVAYEQYF.

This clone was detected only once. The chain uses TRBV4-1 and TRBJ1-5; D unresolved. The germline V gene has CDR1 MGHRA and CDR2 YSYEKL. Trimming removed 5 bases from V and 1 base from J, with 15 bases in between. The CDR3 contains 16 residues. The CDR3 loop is CASSTRLSSSNQPQHF. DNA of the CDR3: TGCGCCAGCAGCACCCGACTGTCTTCGAGCAATCAGCCCCAGCATTTT.